This T cell receptor (beta chain) stems from a study of cytomegalovirus exposure and HLA in healthy donors. Study context: A later analysis reported the same platform for the approximately 110 validation repertoires and the approximately 700 first-cohort repertoires. Whole-study findings and limits: The study recorded 164 TCR beta chains that were cytomegalovirus-associated. Many donors carried some public TCRs, although rarity characterized most TCR sequences.

The CDR3 totals 13 residues. CDR1 is GTSNPN and CDR2 is SVGIG in the germline V gene (reference sequence). The J segment lost 5 bases and the V segment lost 0 bases, leaving 1 base of the junction unmatched. The table lists this clone with a count of one. The antigen is undetermined. This table comes from immunoSEQ multiplex PCR, and its TCRdb copy is limited to in-frame clones, with some not included. The repertoire has about 220,000 clones, approximately 83% of them found once; the top ten carry over 12%. The receptor was derived from a woman aged 25 to 39 in good health and CMV-seropositive. This sequence joins TRBV30 and TRBJ2-1, with 7 nucleotides matching TRBD2. The source material was PBMCs. DNA for the CDR3: TGTGCCTGGAGTGTTGGGGGGGACAATGAGCAGTTCTTC. This gives the protein CAWSVGGDNEQFF.